This paragraph reports one T cell receptor beta chain. What it binds is unknown. PCR primers comprised 60 Vbeta and 13 Jbeta primers. Some clones are missing from TCRdb's copy, which holds only in-frame ones; the method was immunoSEQ multiplex PCR. This table holds around 130,000 clones, around 81% found once. These data belong to a study of cytomegalovirus exposure and HLA in healthy donors. Findings of the study overall: Most TCR sequences were uncommon, yet certain public TCRs appeared in many donors.

The sample comprised PBMCs. This TCR was sampled from a woman aged 35 to 49 in good health and CMV-seronegative.

Written as DNA, the CDR3 is TGTGCCAGCAGTGCCCGTGGAGGCAGTGGCTACACCTTC. It specifies CASSARGGSGYTF. The chain recombines TRBV2 with TRBJ1-2; D is unclear. V was shortened by 4 bases and J by 7 bases, with 13 bases between the two germline ends. Germline V gene data show CDR1 as SNHLY and CDR2 as FYNNEI. The CDR3 totals 13 residues.